The 2 T cell receptor beta chains listed next were all sequenced from one sample in a study of blood T cells in healthy people across ages. Alongside a J-beta primer mix, a sample-barcoded 5' primer served in a second PCR lasting about 7 to 12 cycles. TCRdb ran MiXCR on the 5' RACE reads and lists one entry per CDR3 protein. The table lists 1 million or so distinct CDR3 sequences, over 35% of them singletons. Sequencing was done on a sample of blood. These receptors were obtained from an older woman in good health.

This clonotype appeared a few times. The gene calls are TRBV20-1 and TRBJ1-2; tentatively, D is TRBD1 (6 bases). The V and J ends lost 0 bases and 3 bases respectively, with 8 bases between them. Germline values: CDR1 DFQATT, CDR2 SNEGSKA (reference sequence). CDR3 length: 13 residues. Here the CDR3 DNA reads TGCAGTGCTAGAGATACAGGGCACTATGGCTACACCTTC. Its translation: CSARDTGHYGYTF.

This clonotype appeared many times. V is TRBV6-5 and J is TRBJ2-1; D not resolved. This CDR3 spans 13 amino acids. Trimming left V 2 bases short and J 5 bases short, with 7 bases between. Germline assignment: CDR1 MNHEY and CDR2 SVGAGI. The DNA for the CDR3 is TGTGCCAGCAGTTACGACCGGGACAATGAGCAGTTCTTC. It encodes CASSYDRDNEQFF.